The next 23 T cell receptor beta chains were all read from a single sample in a study of human CD4 T cells and Enterobacteriaceae. All CD4+ cells other than CD45RA+CCR7+CD95- naive cells were sorted as memory, over 95% pure. Sequencing used immunoSEQ multiplex PCR; TCRdb keeps in-frame clones, though not all of them. This table has about 25,000 clones, approximately 78% appearing once. Sample: memory CD4+ T cells from blood. Receptor source: a human donor in good health.

The J gene is TRBJ2-7, the V gene TRBV9, with TRBD1 matching over 8 bases. CDR1 is SGDLS and CDR2 is YYNGEE in the germline V gene. V lost 0 bases to trimming and J lost 5 bases; unmatched junction nucleotides: 7. The CDR3 is made up of 15 amino acids. CDR3 loop: CASSVVGQGYNEQYF. DNA of the CDR3: TGTGCCAGCAGCGTAGTCGGACAGGGTTACAACGAGCAGTACTTC.

The CDR3 spells CASSQGDGVSYEQYF. In DNA form, the CDR3 reads TGCGCCAGCAGCCAAGGGGACGGGGTCTCCTACGAGCAGTACTTC. V is TRBV4-1 and J is TRBJ2-7, with D possibly being TRBD1 or TRBD2 (5 bases each). CDR1 is MGHRA, CDR2 YSYEKL, per germline. CDR3 length: 15 amino acids. V was pared by 1 base and J by 0 bases, with 10 bases between.

This clone has just one count. The chain recombines TRBV29-1 with TRBJ2-5; maybe TRBD2 (6 bases). Germline V lookup: CDR1 SQVTM, CDR2 ANQGSEA. The CDR3 is 12 residues long. Between the trimmed V and J ends, which lost 4 bases and 0 bases, there was a span of 6 bases. CDR3 loop: CSVGGDQETQYF. The DNA for the CDR3 is TGCAGCGTTGGCGGGGACCAAGAGACCCAGTACTTC. Full variable domain (rest looked up from reference TRBV29-1 and TRBJ2-5): SAVISQKPSRDICQRGTSLTIQCQVDSQVTMMFWYRQQPGQSLTLIATANQGSEATYESGFVIDKFPISRPNLTFSTLTVSNMSPEDSSIYLCSVGGDQETQYFGPGTRLLVL.

The rearrangement links TRBV19 to TRBJ1-6; 8 bases align to TRBD1. Germline-derived CDR1 and CDR2 are LNHDA and SQIVND (reference sequence). The CDR3 contains 14 residues. V gave up 7 bases and J gave up 7 bases; unmatched junction bases: 6. The CDR3 loop is CASNTGTGNSPLHF. For the CDR3, the DNA is TGTGCCAGTAATACCGGGACAGGAAATTCACCCCTCCACTTT.

The gene calls are TRBV9 and TRBJ2-1, with 8 bases lining up with TRBD1. The germline CDR1 and CDR2 sequences are SGDLS and YYNGEE. The V segment lost 3 bases and the J segment 10 bases; nucleotides outside the gene matches: 6. CDR3 size: 13 residues. CDR3 loop: CASSEGTGREQFF. For the CDR3, the DNA is TGTGCCAGCAGCGAGGGGACAGGCCGCGAGCAGTTCTTC.

The V and J genes are TRBV5-1 and TRBJ1-5; 7 bases are shared with TRBD1. Germline CDR1 SGHRS, CDR2 YFSETQ. V gave up 0 bases and J gave up 4 bases; unmatched junction bases: 1. The length of the CDR3 is 14 residues. The CDR3 here is CASSLAGGNQPQHF. DNA of the CDR3: TGCGCCAGCAGCTTGGCAGGGGGAAATCAGCCCCAGCATTTT.

The J gene is TRBJ2-7, the V gene TRBV6-1; the D gene is possibly TRBD1 (5 bases). The CDR3 spans 14 residues. In germline, CDR1 is MNHNS, CDR2 SASEGT. V was trimmed by 2 bases and J by 0 bases, leaving 8 bases between them. CDR3 protein: CASSEQGNSYEQYF. The CDR3 DNA is TGTGCCAGCAGTGAACAGGGTAACTCCTACGAGCAGTACTTC.

J is TRBJ2-1 and V is TRBV11-3; no reliable D call. The CDR3 is made up of 15 amino acids. Per the germline V gene, CDR1 is SGHNT and CDR2 is YENEEA. V was cut by 0 bases and J by 0 bases, with 6 bases left in between. The CDR3 loop is CASSLDWGSYNEQFF. CDR3 DNA: TGTGCCAGCAGCTTAGATTGGGGCTCCTACAATGAGCAGTTCTTC.

The V call is TRBV6-1, the J call TRBJ1-1; no definite D call. This CDR3 is 13 amino acids long. V was pared by 5 bases and J by 0 bases, with 7 bases between. Looked up from germline, CDR1 is MNHNS and CDR2 is SASEGT. The CDR3 bases are TGTGCCAGCAGTCTACAGTTGAACACTGAAGCTTTCTTT. It is translated as CASSLQLNTEAFF.

The gene calls are TRBV30 and TRBJ1-4; D ambiguous. V was shortened by 2 bases and J by 2 bases, with 12 bases between the two germline ends. Germline V gene lookup returns CDR1 GTSNPN and CDR2 SVGIG (reference sequence). CDR3 size: 15 residues. In DNA, the CDR3 is TGTGCCTGGAGTTCCACCGGTACTACTAATGAAAAACTGTTTTTT. It codes for CAWSSTGTTNEKLFF.

This rearrangement joins TRBV7-2 to TRBJ1-4; D perhaps matches TRBD1 (5 bases). Per the germline V gene, CDR1 is SGHTA and CDR2 is FQGNSA. Between the trimmed V and J ends, which lost 5 bases and 4 bases, there was a span of 11 bases. The CDR3 has 14 residues. The CDR3 reads CASSRGRLNEKLFF. Written as DNA, the CDR3 is TGTGCCAGCAGCCGGGGACGTCTTAATGAAAAACTGTTTTTT.

The rearrangement links TRBV11-3 to TRBJ1-6; 11 bases line up with TRBD1. The CDR3 loop spans 14 amino acids. V lost 8 bases to trimming and J lost 9 bases; unmatched junction nucleotides: 6. Germline loops: CDR1 SGHNT, CDR2 YENEEA. The CDR3, as DNA: TGTGCCAGCGGAACCGGGACAGGGGGTTCACCCCTCCACTTT. This gives the protein CASGTGTGGSPLHF.

This sequence joins TRBV6-1 and TRBJ2-3; 9 bases are a match to TRBD1. This CDR3 has 16 residues. Germline V gene data show CDR1 as MNHNS and CDR2 as SASEGT. The V and J ends lost 4 bases and 2 bases, in that order; junction bases with no gene match: 7. CDR3 sequence: CASSAQQGATTDTQYF. The DNA for the CDR3 is TGTGCCAGCAGTGCTCAACAGGGGGCGACCACAGATACGCAGTATTTT.

The V and J genes are TRBV30 and TRBJ1-2; D might be TRBD1 (5 bases). The CDR3 sequence is 15 residues long. The germline V and J ends were trimmed by 2 bases and 5 bases, with 18 bases remaining between them. Germline CDR1 GTSNPN, CDR2 SVGIG (reference sequence). This CDR3 reads CAWSSGTGISYGYTF. CDR3 sequence (DNA): TGTGCCTGGAGTTCCGGGACGGGGATAAGTTATGGCTACACCTTC.

The V and J genes are TRBV11-2 and TRBJ1-3; 9 bases agree with TRBD1. Germline assignment: CDR1 SGHAT and CDR2 FQNNGV. The V gene end was trimmed by 4 bases and the J gene end by 4 bases; junction bases not matched to a gene: 11. The CDR3 sequence is 17 residues long. CDR3 in amino acids: CASSYTSGTGKGNTIYF. The CDR3 DNA follows: TGTGCCAGCAGCTACACTTCCGGGACAGGGAAAGGAAACACCATATATTTT.

The rearrangement joins TRBV5-8 to TRBJ2-3, with D possibly called TRBD1 or TRBD2 (5 bases each). Germline V gives CDR1 SGHTS, CDR2 YDEGEE. The CDR3 contains 13 residues. The V gene lost 0 bases and the J gene lost 6 bases, with 8 bases spanning the gap. In nucleotides, the CDR3 is TGTGCCAGCAGCTTGGGTCGGGACGATACGCAGTATTTT. Translating it yields CASSLGRDDTQYF.

This clone showed up just once. The chain employs TRBV5-5 and TRBJ2-7; no firm D call. The ends were cut back, 4 bases at V and 1 base at J, with 15 bases in the middle. The CDR3 runs 15 residues. The germline gives CDR1 SGHKS, CDR2 YYEKEE (reference sequence). In nucleotides, the CDR3 is TGTGCCAGCAGCCTTCAGATCAGTCATTCCTACGAGCAGTACTTC. It yields the protein CASSLQISHSYEQYF.

The chain couples TRBV28 to TRBJ1-1; D not certain. V lost 8 bases and J 3 bases, leaving 10 bases between the germline ends. This CDR3 is built from 12 residues. The germline CDR1 and CDR2 sequences are MDHEN and SYDVKM. The CDR3 DNA sequence: TGTGCCAGCCGACCCCTATACACTGAAGCTTTCTTT. Amino acids: CASRPLYTEAFF.

This chain uses TRBV6-1 with TRBJ1-6, with no clear D. Germline V gene data show CDR1 as MNHNS and CDR2 as SASEGT. The length of the CDR3 is 13 residues. The V end lost 2 bases, the J end lost 7 bases, and 6 bases lay between the germline ends. CDR3: CASSERGNSPLHF. CDR3 in DNA: TGTGCCAGCAGTGAACGGGGAAATTCACCCCTCCACTTT.

The V call is TRBV5-1, the J call TRBJ2-7, with 8 bases lining up with TRBD2. Germline CDR1 and CDR2: SGHRS and YFSETQ. V gave up 1 base and J gave up 7 bases; unmatched junction bases: 7. The CDR3 sequence is 14 residues long. The CDR3 here is CASSLLGLVDEQYF. CDR3 sequence (DNA): TGCGCCAGCAGCTTGTTGGGACTAGTTGATGAGCAGTACTTC.

The rearrangement joins TRBV11-3 to TRBJ2-2, with 7 nucleotides matching TRBD2. V was clipped by 3 bases and J by 6 bases; unmatched bases: 7. The CDR3 extends over 15 amino acids. Germline V gives CDR1 SGHNT, CDR2 YENEEA. The CDR3 protein is CASSFLAGEAGELFF. CDR3 in DNA: TGTGCCAGCAGCTTTCTCGCGGGGGAAGCCGGGGAGCTGTTTTTT.

This clone was recorded a few times. The CDR3 loop is CASSKSGTSGKNEQFF. For the CDR3, the DNA is TGTGCCAGCAGCAAATCGGGGACTAGCGGGAAGAATGAGCAGTTCTTC. This chain links TRBV21-1 with TRBJ2-1; the table names TRBD2, a call not compared with the DNA. TRBV21-1 is deemed a pseudogene. This CDR3 has 16 amino acids.

This rearrangement joins TRBV18 to TRBJ2-5; 8 bases match TRBD2. The DNA end favors TRBJ2-7, so the J call may be wrong. This CDR3 has 16 residues. Looked up from germline, CDR1 is KGHSH and CDR2 is LQKENI. CDR3 protein: CASSSLAGPHSYEQYF. The CDR3 nucleotides read TGTGCCAGCTCATCATTAGCGGGACCCCACTCCTACGAGCAGTACTTC.